The text below deals with one TCR beta chain. Antigen unknown. This specimen comes from a study of response to subunit inactivated influenza vaccine. The CDR3 extends over 15 amino acids. The V gene lost 5 bases and the J gene lost 3 bases, with 13 bases spanning the gap. CDR1 is WNHNN, CDR2 SYGVQD, per germline (reference sequence). Study-wide results and caveats: It was suggested by the authors that few new T cells are recruited by each seasonal influenza vaccination.

TCRdb re-called the RT-PCR reads with MiXCR, one entry per CDR3 protein. The data contain 500,000 to 550,000 distinct CDR3 sequences, 6.5% to 8% of them singletons. This chain uses TRBV10-1 with TRBJ2-2; D is perhaps TRBD2 (6 bases). Sample: PBMCs from blood, taken around 25 months after vaccination. The clonotype originates from a man between 45 and 75 years old who received an inactivated influenza vaccine. CDR3 region: CASSRATRDTGELFF. The DNA of the CDR3 is TGCGCCAGCAGTCGCGCGACTAGGGACACCGGGGAGCTGTTTTTT.